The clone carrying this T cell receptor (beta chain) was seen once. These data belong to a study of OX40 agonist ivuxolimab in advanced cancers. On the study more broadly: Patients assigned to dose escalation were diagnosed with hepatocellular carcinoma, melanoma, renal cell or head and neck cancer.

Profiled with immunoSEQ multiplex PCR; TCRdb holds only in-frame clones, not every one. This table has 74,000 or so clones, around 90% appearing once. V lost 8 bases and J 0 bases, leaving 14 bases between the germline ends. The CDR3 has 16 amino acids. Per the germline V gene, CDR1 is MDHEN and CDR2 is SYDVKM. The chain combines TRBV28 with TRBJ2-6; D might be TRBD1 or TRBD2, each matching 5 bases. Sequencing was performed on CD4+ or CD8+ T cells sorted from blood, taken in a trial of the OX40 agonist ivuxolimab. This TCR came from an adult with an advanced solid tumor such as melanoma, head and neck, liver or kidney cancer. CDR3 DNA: TGTGCCAGCCTCCCGGGGCAGTTCTCTGGGGCCAACGTCCTGACTTTC. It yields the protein CASLPGQFSGANVLTF.